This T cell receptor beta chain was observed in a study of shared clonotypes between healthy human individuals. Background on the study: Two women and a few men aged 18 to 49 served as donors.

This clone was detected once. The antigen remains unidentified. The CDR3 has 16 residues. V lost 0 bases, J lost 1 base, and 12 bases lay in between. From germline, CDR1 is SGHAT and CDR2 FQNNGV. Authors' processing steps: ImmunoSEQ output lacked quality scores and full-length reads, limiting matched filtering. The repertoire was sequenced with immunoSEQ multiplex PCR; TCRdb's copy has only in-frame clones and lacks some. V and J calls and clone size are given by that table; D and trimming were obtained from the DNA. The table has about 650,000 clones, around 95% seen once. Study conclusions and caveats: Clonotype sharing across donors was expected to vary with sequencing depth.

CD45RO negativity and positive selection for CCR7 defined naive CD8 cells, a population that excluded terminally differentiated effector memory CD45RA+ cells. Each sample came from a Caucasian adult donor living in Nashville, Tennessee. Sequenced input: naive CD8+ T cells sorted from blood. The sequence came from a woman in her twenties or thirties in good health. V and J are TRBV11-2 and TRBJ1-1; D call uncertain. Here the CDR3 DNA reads TGTGCCAGCAGCTTAGATAACGTGGCAGGGAACACTGAAGCTTTCTTT. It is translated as CASSLDNVAGNTEAFF.